The T cell receptor (beta chain) described here comes from a study of cytomegalovirus exposure and HLA in healthy donors. The study ran its PCR with 60 Vbeta and 13 Jbeta primers. Assay used: immunoSEQ multiplex PCR; TCRdb lists only in-frame clones, some missing. The sample yields 80,000 to 95,000 clones, over 75% seen once. Looked up from germline, CDR1 is SGHRS and CDR2 is YFSETQ. The length of the CDR3 is 15 residues. Trimming cost V 2 bases and J 2 bases, with 13 bases left between them. The receptor comes from a female donor in good health and CMV-seronegative. The chain joins TRBV5-1 to TRBJ2-5, with D perhaps TRBD1 (5 bases). Sequencing was done on a sample of PBMCs. Here the CDR3 DNA reads TGCGCCAGCAGCTTAACCCCACGGACACAAGAGACCCAGTACTTC. This translates into CASSLTPRTQETQYF.